A selection of T cell receptor beta chains follows, all from one sample in a study of cytomegalovirus exposure and HLA in healthy donors. Data came from immunoSEQ multiplex PCR; TCRdb stores just in-frame clones and leaves some out. This sample's clone table lists approximately 120,000 clones. Source material: PBMCs. The origin of the receptors is a man aged 25-45 years in good health and CMV-seronegative. Both conserved end residues are part of each CDR3. A D gene is named only where the DNA matches it firmly.

J	D	V	DNA	CDR3
TRBJ1-3	.	TRBV30	TGTGCCTGGAGGTTAGGGACTTCTGGAAACACCATATATTTT	CAWRLGTSGNTIYF
TRBJ2-7	.	TRBV19	TGTGCCAGTAGTTTTAATGCACAGGACTACGAGCAGTACTTC	CASSFNAQDYEQYF
TRBJ2-5	.	TRBV29-1	TGCAGCGTTGAAGAGGCAGGGCTAGAGACCCAGTACTTC	CSVEEAGLETQYF
TRBJ1-2	.	TRBV6-1	TGTGCCAGCAGTACCTACAGGGTTAGGGACTATGGCTACACCTTC	CASSTYRVRDYGYTF
TRBJ2-6	TRBD1	TRBV10-2	TGCGCCAGCAGCGGGGACAGCTGGGCCAACGTCCTGACTTTC	CASSGDSWANVLTF
TRBJ2-7	TRBD1	TRBV9	TGTGCCAGCAGCGAAAGCTCGGACAGGGGAAAAGGAGAGCAGTACTTC	CASSESSDRGKGEQYF
TRBJ2-5	TRBD2	TRBV19	TGTGCCAGTAGGGGGCTAGCGGTCCAAGAGACCCAGTACTTC	CASRGLAVQETQYF
TRBJ1-2	.	TRBV4-1	TGCGCCAGCAGCCAAGAGGCAGGGCTTTACTATGGCTACACCTTC	CASSQEAGLYYGYTF
TRBJ2-2	TRBD2	TRBV9	TGTGCCAGCAGCCAAGAAGGGACTAGCGGGAGTGAGGACACCGGGGAGCTGTTTTTT	CASSQEGTSGSEDTGELFF
TRBJ2-1	.	TRBV27	TGTGCCAGCAGTTTATCACGACAGCATGAGCAGTTCTTC	CASSLSRQHEQFF
TRBJ1-4	.	TRBV28	TGTGCCAGCAGCCTTAGCGAAAAACTGTTTTTT	CASSLSEKLFF
TRBJ1-1	.	TRBV4-1	TGCGCCAGCAGCCTAGAAGTACAGGGATTCGCTGAAGCTTTCTTT	CASSLEVQGFAEAFF
TRBJ1-2	TRBD1	TRBV27	TGTGCCAGCAGTTTAACGGCCGGGACAGGGGGGTATGGCTACACCTTC	CASSLTAGTGGYGYTF
TRBJ2-7	.	TRBV5-4	TGTGCCAGCAGCTTGGAGGGGGGGGAAGTCTCCTACGAGCAGTACTTC	CASSLEGGEVSYEQYF
TRBJ2-3	.	TRBV7-3	TGTGCCAGCAGCTTACAGAGGAGTTCCACAGATACGCAGTATTTT	CASSLQRSSTDTQYF
TRBJ2-4	.	TRBV6-1	TGTGCCAGCCGCCAACTAATGGCCAAAAACATTCAGTACTTC	CASRQLMAKNIQYF
TRBJ2-1	.	TRBV11-2	TGTGCCAGCAGCCAGTTGGGCCCGAACAATGAGCAGTTCTTC	CASSQLGPNNEQFF
TRBJ1-4	TRBD1	TRBV28	TGTGCCAGCAGTTTATCAGGGGGGTCCGAAAAACTGTTTTTT	CASSLSGGSEKLFF
TRBJ1-5	TRBD1	TRBV2	TGTGCCAGCAGCCAACAGGGGAGAGGTCAGCCCCAGCATTTT	CASSQQGRGQPQHF
TRBJ2-1	TRBD2	TRBV7-8	TGTGCCAGCAGCGGGGGCCAACTAGCGGGAAGATCCTATGAGCAGTTCTTC	CASSGGQLAGRSYEQFF
TRBJ2-1	TRBD2	TRBV28	TGTGCCAGCAGTTCACCGAGACTAGCGGGAGGGGTCTACAATGAGCAGTTCTTC	CASSSPRLAGGVYNEQFF